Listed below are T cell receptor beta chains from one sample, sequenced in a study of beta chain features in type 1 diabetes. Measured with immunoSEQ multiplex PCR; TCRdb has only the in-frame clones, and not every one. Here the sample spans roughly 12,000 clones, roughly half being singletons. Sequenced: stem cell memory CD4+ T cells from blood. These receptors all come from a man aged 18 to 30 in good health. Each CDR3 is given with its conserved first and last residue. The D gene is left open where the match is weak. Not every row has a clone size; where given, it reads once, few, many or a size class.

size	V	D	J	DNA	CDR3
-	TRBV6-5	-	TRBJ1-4	TGTGCCAGCAGTTTCAGGGCAACTAATGAAAAACTGTTTTTT	CASSFRATNEKLFF
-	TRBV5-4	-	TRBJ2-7	TGTGCCAGCAGCCGGGGTGGGGGACTCAACCATTTC	CASSRGGGLNHF
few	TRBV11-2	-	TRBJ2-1	TGTGCCAGCAGCTTAGAGAGCTCCTACAATGAGCAGTTCTTC	CASSLESSYNEQFF
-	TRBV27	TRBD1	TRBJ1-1	TGTGCCAGCAGTTTCCAGGGGGCTACTGAAGCTTTCTTT	CASSFQGATEAFF
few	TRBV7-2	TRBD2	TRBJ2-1	TGTGCCAGCAGCCCCGCCCTCGGACGCGGGGGGTCCTACAATGAGCAGTTCTTC	CASSPALGRGGSYNEQFF
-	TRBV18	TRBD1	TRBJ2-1	TGTGCCAGCTCACCGGGGACAGGGGGCCACACAACGCAGCAGTTCTTC	CASSPGTGGHTTQQFF
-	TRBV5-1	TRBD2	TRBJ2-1	TGCGCCAGCAGTGATCCGCGGGGGGGCTACAATGAGCAGTTCTTC	CASSDPRGGYNEQFF
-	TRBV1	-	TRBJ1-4	TGCACCAGCAGCCAAGGGACAGGGCTTGTCGGCGAAAAACTGTTTTTT	CTSSQGTGLVGEKLFF
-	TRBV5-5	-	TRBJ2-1	TGTGCCAGCAGAAGACAGTCTAGCTCCTACAATGAGCAGTTCTTC	CASRRQSSSYNEQFF
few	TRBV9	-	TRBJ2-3	TGTGCCAGCTCCCGGCGGGTCGCAGATACGCAGTATTTT	CASSRRVADTQYF
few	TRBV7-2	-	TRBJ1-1	TGTGCCAGCAGCTTAGTTCGGTCTTGGGCGAACACTGAAGCTTTCTTT	CASSLVRSWANTEAFF
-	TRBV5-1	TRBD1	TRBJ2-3	TGCGCCAGCAGCCCAGGGACAGGGGATATGACAGATACGCAGTATTTT	CASSPGTGDMTDTQYF
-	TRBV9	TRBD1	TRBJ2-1	TGTGCCAGCAGCGTAGATGGACAGGGGTGGAATGAGCAGTTCTTC	CASSVDGQGWNEQFF
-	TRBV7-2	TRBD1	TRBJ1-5	TGTGCCAGCAGCTCCGGGACAGGGTGGGAAGGGGGGCTGCGCCAGCATTTT	CASSSGTGWEGGLRQHF
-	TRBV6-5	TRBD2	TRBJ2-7	TGTGCCAGCAGGCGGGGGACCTCCTACGAGCAGTACTTC	CASRRGTSYEQYF
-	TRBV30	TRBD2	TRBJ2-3	TGTGCCTGGACCCTTAGCGGGGGGCGGGGTACGCAGTATTTT	CAWTLSGGRGTQYF
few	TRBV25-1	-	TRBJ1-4	TGTGCCAGCAGTGAGGACTGGCGGAATGAAAAACTGTTTTTT	CASSEDWRNEKLFF
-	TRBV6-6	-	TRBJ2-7	TGTGCCAGCAGTCAACAGGGTTTCGACGAGCAGTACTTC	CASSQQGFDEQYF
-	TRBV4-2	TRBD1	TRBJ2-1	TGTGCCAGCAGCTCCTCAGACAGGGGCCAACACAATGAGCAGTTCTTC	CASSSSDRGQHNEQFF
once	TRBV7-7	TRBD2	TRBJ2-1	TGTGCCAGCAGCTTAGCGCCAAGCGGGGGGGCCGATGAGCAGTTCTTC	CASSLAPSGGADEQFF
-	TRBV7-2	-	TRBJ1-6	TGTGCCAGCAGCTTATGGGGGGATAATTCACCCCTCCACTTT	CASSLWGDNSPLHF
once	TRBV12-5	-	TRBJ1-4	TGTGCTAGTGGTTTCCACAGAGGACTTGCAACTAATGAAAAACTGTTTTTT	CASGFHRGLATNEKLFF
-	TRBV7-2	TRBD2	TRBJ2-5	TGTGCCAGCACCATCATAGCGGGGGGGCAAGAGACCCAGTACTTC	CASTIIAGGQETQYF
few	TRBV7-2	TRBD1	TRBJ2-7	TGTGCCAGCAGTCGAGTGGGGACAGGGGGCGGCGGATACGAGCAGTACTTC	CASSRVGTGGGGYEQYF
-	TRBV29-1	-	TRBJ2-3	TGCAGCGTTGACAAGCCTAGCACAGATACGCAGTATTTT	CSVDKPSTDTQYF
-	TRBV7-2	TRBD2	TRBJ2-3	TGTGCCAGCAGCTTATCGTCGGGGGGGACGGATACGCAGTATTTT	CASSLSSGGTDTQYF
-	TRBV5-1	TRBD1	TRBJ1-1	TGCGCCAGCAGCTTGGCCGAGGGACAGGGGTCCACTGAAGCTTTCTTT	CASSLAEGQGSTEAFF
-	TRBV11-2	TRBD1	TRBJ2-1	TGTGCCAGCAGCTCCGGGACAGGGGGTCGGGGTGAGCAGTTCTTC	CASSSGTGGRGEQFF
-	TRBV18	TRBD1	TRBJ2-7	TGTGCCAGCTCAAACACAGGGGGGAATTCCTACGAGCAGTACTTC	CASSNTGGNSYEQYF
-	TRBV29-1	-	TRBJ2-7	TGCAGCGTAGGGCGGGGCGGCCGGTCCTACGAGCAGTACTTC	CSVGRGGRSYEQYF
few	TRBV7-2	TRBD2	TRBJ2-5	TGTGCCAGCAGGGACCGGGGGGGACAAGAGACCCAGTACTTC	CASRDRGGQETQYF
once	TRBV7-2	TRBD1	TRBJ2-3	TGTGCCAGCAGCCAAACGACCGGGACAGGGGCTACAGATACGCAGTATTTT	CASSQTTGTGATDTQYF
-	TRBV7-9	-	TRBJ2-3	TGTGCCAGCAGCGAGACTCGCACGAGGGCGCAGTATTTT	CASSETRTRAQYF
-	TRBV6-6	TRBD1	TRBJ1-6	TGTGCCAGCAGTTCATTGGACAGGGATGGGTCACCCCTCCACTTT	CASSSLDRDGSPLHF
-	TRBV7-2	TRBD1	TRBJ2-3	TGTGCCAGCAGCGGCCCGGGACAGAACACAGATACGCAGTATTTT	CASSGPGQNTDTQYF
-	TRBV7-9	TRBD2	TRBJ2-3	TGTGCCAGCAGCCGGGGGACTAGCGGGGGCACAGATACGCAGTATTTT	CASSRGTSGGTDTQYF
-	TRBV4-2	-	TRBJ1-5	TGTGCCAGCAGCCAACAGGGGAATCAGCCCCAGCATTTT	CASSQQGNQPQHF
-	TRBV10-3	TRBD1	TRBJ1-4	TGTGCCATCAGTTCCGGGACAGGGAGTGAAAAACTGTTTTTT	CAISSGTGSEKLFF
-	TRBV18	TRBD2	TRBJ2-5	TGTGCCAGCTCATCAAGCGGGGCAGAGACCCAGTACTTC	CASSSSGAETQYF
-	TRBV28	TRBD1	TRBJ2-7	TGTGCCAGCAGTTTAGGCCAGGGGGCAAGGGAGCAGTACTTC	CASSLGQGAREQYF
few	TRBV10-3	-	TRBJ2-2	TGTGCCATCAGACCAGGGGTAAACACCGGGGAGCTGTTTTTT	CAIRPGVNTGELFF
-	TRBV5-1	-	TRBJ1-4	TGCGCCAGCAGCGAATTCCTCAGGGGAACTAATGAAAAACTGTTTTTT	CASSEFLRGTNEKLFF
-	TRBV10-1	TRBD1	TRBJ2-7	TGCGCCAGCAACCCGGAGACAGGGGACGAGCAGTACTTC	CASNPETGDEQYF
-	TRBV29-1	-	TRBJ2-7	TGCAGCGTTGAAGATATGGGGGCGGGTGAGCAGTACTTC	CSVEDMGAGEQYF
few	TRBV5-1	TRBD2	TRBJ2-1	TGCGCCAGCAGCCAGATAGCGGGGGAGAGCTCCTACAATGAGCAGTTCTTC	CASSQIAGESSYNEQFF
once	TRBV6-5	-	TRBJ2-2	TGTGCCAGCGGATTGCAGGGAAGTGCCACCGGGGAGCTGTTTTTT	CASGLQGSATGELFF
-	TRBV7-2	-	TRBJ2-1	TGTGCCAGCAGCTTAGTGGACAGTTTGAAAGAGCAGTTCTTC	CASSLVDSLKEQFF
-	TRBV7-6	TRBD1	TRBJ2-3	TGTGCCAGCAGCTTAATGGGACAGGGACCAGATACGCAGTATTTT	CASSLMGQGPDTQYF
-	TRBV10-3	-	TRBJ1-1	TGTGCCATCAGTGGAGCGCAGTGGGCTGAAGCTTTCTTT	CAISGAQWAEAFF
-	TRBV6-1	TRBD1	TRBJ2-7	TGTGCCAGCAGTCCCTGGACAGGGGCAAACTACGAGCAGTACTTC	CASSPWTGANYEQYF
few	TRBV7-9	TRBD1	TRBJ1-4	TGTGCCAGCAGAAATGCCTGGGACAGCAGCGTCGAAAAACTGTTTTTT	CASRNAWDSSVEKLFF
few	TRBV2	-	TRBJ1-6	TGTGCCAGCAGCTCCCGGGGGGCAGAGAAATATTCACCCCTCCACTTT	CASSSRGAEKYSPLHF
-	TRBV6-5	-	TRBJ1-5	TGTGCCAGCAGTTACGCAGGGGAACAGCCCCAGCATTTT	CASSYAGEQPQHF
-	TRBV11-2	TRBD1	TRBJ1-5	TGTGCCAGCAGCTCGCAGGGGGTTAGCAATCAGCCCCAGCATTTT	CASSSQGVSNQPQHF
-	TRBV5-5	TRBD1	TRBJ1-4	TGTGCCAGCAGCCCTATTACCCCGACAGGGATTGGCGAAAAACTGTTTTTT	CASSPITPTGIGEKLFF
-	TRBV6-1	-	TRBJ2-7	TGTGCCAGCAAGAGACAGGACCCAGACTCCTACGAGCAGTACTTC	CASKRQDPDSYEQYF
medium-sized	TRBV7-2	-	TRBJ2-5	TGTGCCAGCAGCTTAGCGGGACTGGTGGAGACCCAGTACTTC	CASSLAGLVETQYF
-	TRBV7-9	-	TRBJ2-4	TGTGCCAGCAGCTCCCCGGAGCGGGACATTCAGTACTTC	CASSSPERDIQYF
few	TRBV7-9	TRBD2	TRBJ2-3	TGTGCCAGCAGCGCTACTAGCGCCCTGGGTGATACGCAGTATTTT	CASSATSALGDTQYF